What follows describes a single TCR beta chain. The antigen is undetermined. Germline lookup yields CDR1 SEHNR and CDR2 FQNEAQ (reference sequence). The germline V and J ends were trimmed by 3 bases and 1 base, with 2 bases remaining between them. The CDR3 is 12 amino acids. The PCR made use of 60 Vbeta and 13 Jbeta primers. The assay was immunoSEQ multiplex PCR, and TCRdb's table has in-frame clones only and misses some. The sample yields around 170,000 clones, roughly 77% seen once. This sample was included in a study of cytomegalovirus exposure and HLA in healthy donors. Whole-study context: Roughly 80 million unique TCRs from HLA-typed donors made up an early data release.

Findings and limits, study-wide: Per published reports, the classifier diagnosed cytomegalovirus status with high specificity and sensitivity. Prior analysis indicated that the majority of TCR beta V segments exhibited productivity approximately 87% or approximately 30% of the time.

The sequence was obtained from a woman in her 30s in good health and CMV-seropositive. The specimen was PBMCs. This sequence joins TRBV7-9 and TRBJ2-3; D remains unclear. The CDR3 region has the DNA TGTGCCAGCAGCTTCGGCACAGATACGCAGTATTTT. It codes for CASSFGTDTQYF. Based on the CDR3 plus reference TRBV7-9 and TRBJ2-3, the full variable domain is DTGVSQNPRHKITKRGQNVTFRCDPISEHNRLYWYRQTLGQGPEFLTYFQNEAQLEKSRLLSDRFSAERPKGSFSTLEIQRTEQGDSAMYLCASSFGTDTQYFGPGTRLTVL.